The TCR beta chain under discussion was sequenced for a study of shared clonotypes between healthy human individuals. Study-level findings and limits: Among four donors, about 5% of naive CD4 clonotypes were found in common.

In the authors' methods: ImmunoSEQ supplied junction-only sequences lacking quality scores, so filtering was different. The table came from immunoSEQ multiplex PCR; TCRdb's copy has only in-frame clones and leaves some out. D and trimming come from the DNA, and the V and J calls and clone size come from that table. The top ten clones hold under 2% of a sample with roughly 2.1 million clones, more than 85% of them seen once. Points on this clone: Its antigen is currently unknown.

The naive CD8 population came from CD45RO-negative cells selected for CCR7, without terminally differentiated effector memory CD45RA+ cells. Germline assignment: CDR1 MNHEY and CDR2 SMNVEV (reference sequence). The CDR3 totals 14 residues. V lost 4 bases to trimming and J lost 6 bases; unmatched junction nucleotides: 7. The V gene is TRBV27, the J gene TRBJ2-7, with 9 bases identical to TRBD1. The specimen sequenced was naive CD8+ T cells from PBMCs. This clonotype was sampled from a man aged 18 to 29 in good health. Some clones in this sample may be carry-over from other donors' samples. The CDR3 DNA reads TGTGCCAGCAGTTACGGGACAGGGCTGGGCGAGCAGTACTTC. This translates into CASSYGTGLGEQYF.